This TCR beta chain derives from a study of T cells after yellow fever vaccination. Germline CDR1 reads SNHLY; CDR2 reads FYNNEI. V lost 7 bases and J lost 2, with 12 bases in between. This CDR3 comprises 14 residues. This clonotype has just a few counts. As yet, its antigen is unknown. Each CDR3 protein gets one entry after TCRdb re-called the 5' RACE reads with MiXCR. In the table there are under 200,000 distinct CDR3 sequences, around 10% of which are singletons. Study conclusions and caveats: The secondary response was weaker, and its peak arrived faster, on day 5 versus 15.

The sample in question was CD8+ T cells sorted from PBMCs, obtained 15 days after the yellow fever booster vaccination. This receptor was obtained from a man younger than 30 who received the YFV17D yellow fever vaccine. The J gene is TRBJ2-4, the V gene TRBV2; the D gene is possibly TRBD1 (5 bases). The DNA of the CDR3 is TGTGCCAGCACTCCACCGGACACCAAAAACATTCAGTACTTC. It codes for CASTPPDTKNIQYF.